These T cell receptor beta chains were read from a single sample in a study of cytomegalovirus exposure and HLA in healthy donors. The protocol was immunoSEQ multiplex PCR, while the TCRdb copy is restricted to in-frame clones and leaves out a portion. The table has approximately 280,000 clones, 80% to 90% seen once. Material for sequencing was PBMCs. All receptors derive from a woman aged 18 to 35 in good health and CMV-seronegative. Both conserved end residues are part of each CDR3. Fields, in order: V gene, D gene, clone size, J gene, CDR3 DNA, CDR3 protein. D genes are given only for firm matches. Clone size is shown for a subset of rows, as once, few, many or a class of expanded clone.

TRBV4-1,.,once,TRBJ1-1,TGCGCCAGCAGCCAAGAGGTAGGGGCGATGACCTTAAACACTGAAGCTTTCTTT,CASSQEVGAMTLNTEAFF
TRBV28,TRBD1,.,TRBJ1-2,TGTGCCAGCAGCTCAACAGGGGGCGCCTACTATGGCTACACCTTC,CASSSTGGAYYGYTF
TRBV4-3,TRBD1,.,TRBJ2-5,TGCGCCAGCAGCCGGGACAGGGTGGAGACCCAGTACTTC,CASSRDRVETQYF
TRBV9,.,.,TRBJ2-5,TGTGCCAGCAGCGTAGGCCCCAGGGTCCAAGAGACCCAGTACTTC,CASSVGPRVQETQYF
TRBV7-8,.,.,TRBJ1-1,TGTGCCAGCAGCTTAGTAATGAACACTGAAGCTTTCTTT,CASSLVMNTEAFF
TRBV19,.,.,TRBJ1-1,TGTGCCAGTAGTATCATCCCGGGACAAATGAACACTGAAGCTTTCTTT,CASSIIPGQMNTEAFF
TRBV11-3,.,once,TRBJ2-3,TGTGCCAGCAGCTTCCCCGCCCCGCTGAGAGGAACGCAGTATTTT,CASSFPAPLRGTQYF
TRBV6-1,.,.,TRBJ1-1,TGTGCCATCCGGACGGGGTTGAACACTGAAGCTTTCTTT,CAIRTGLNTEAFF
TRBV19,.,.,TRBJ2-2,TGTGCCAGTAGTCCCTATCAGAACACCGGGGAGCTGTTTTTT,CASSPYQNTGELFF
TRBV15,.,.,TRBJ1-5,TGTGCCACCAGCAGAGAGGGGAGCCGGCAGCCCCAGCATTTT,CATSREGSRQPQHF
TRBV14,.,.,TRBJ1-2,TGTGCCAGCAGCCCAAGAACAGCTGATGGCTACACCTTC,CASSPRTADGYTF
TRBV7-2,TRBD2,.,TRBJ2-5,TGTGCCAGCAGTCGGACTAGCGGGTCGGAGACCCAGTACTTC,CASSRTSGSETQYF
TRBV19,TRBD1,.,TRBJ2-7,TGTGCCACCAGGGGGACAGGAGACTACGAGCAGTACTTC,CATRGTGDYEQYF
TRBV28,TRBD2,.,TRBJ2-1,TGTGCCAGCAGGGGAGGGACTAGCGGGTCATACGAGCAGTTCTTC,CASRGGTSGSYEQFF
TRBV29-1,.,.,TRBJ2-1,TGCAGCGTTGAACCGCGCGACTCCTACAATGAGCAGTTCTTC,CSVEPRDSYNEQFF
TRBV7-6,.,.,TRBJ1-1,TGTGCCAGCAGCCTCCTTACAGGGTTGGTGAACACTGAAGCTTTCTTT,CASSLLTGLVNTEAFF
TRBV11-2,.,.,TRBJ2-5,TGTGCCAGCAGCGGGGGGAAGGAGACCCAGTACTTC,CASSGGKETQYF
TRBV29-1,.,.,TRBJ1-5,TGCAGCGCCTCGGACGTTGGGGTGGCGGGGGGCAATCAGCCCCAGCATTTT,CSASDVGVAGGNQPQHF
TRBV25-1,.,.,TRBJ1-1,TGTGCCAGCAGTGAAGTTCCTCGATCCGGTAAAGTAGTAGCTTTCTTT,CASSEVPRSGKVVAFF
TRBV11-3,TRBD1,.,TRBJ2-7,TGTGCCAGCAGCCCCACTGAAGACAGGGGGCAATCCTACGAGCAGTACTTC,CASSPTEDRGQSYEQYF
TRBV7-8,TRBD1,.,TRBJ2-7,TGTGCCAGCAGCTTATTTACAGGGGGACCCTACGAGCAGTACTTC,CASSLFTGGPYEQYF
TRBV5-1,.,once,TRBJ1-3,TGCGCCAGCAGCTTGGGCAGGGCTGGAAACACCATATATTTT,CASSLGRAGNTIYF
TRBV4-3,.,.,TRBJ1-6,TGCGCCAGCAGCCAAGCCTTGTCAGCCTATAATTCACCCCTCCACTTT,CASSQALSAYNSPLHF
TRBV5-1,.,.,TRBJ2-3,TGCGCCAGCAGCTTGGGAGGTAGCGGTAGCACAGATACGCAGTATTTT,CASSLGGSGSTDTQYF
TRBV6-6,TRBD1,.,TRBJ1-3,TGTGCCAGCCAGTTAGGACAGGGAGGGAACACCATATATTTT,CASQLGQGGNTIYF
TRBV19,TRBD1,.,TRBJ1-2,TGTGCCAGTAGTATGGGACAGTCGGGGATCTATGGCTACACCTTC,CASSMGQSGIYGYTF
TRBV19,.,.,TRBJ1-5,TGTGCCAGTAGTGCGACAAATAGCAATCAGCCCCAGCATTTT,CASSATNSNQPQHF
TRBV4-3,.,.,TRBJ1-3,TGCGCCAGCAGCCCCCCGGGTGGAAACACCATATATTTT,CASSPPGGNTIYF
TRBV29-1,.,.,TRBJ1-2,TGCAGCGTTTCAGGTGGCTACACCTTC,CSVSGGYTF
TRBV9,TRBD1,.,TRBJ2-7,TGTGCCAGCAGCGCGGGACAGTCCTACGAGCAGTACTTC,CASSAGQSYEQYF
TRBV2,TRBD1,.,TRBJ1-3,TGTGCCAGCAGTGGTGCAGGGGGCCCGCTGAGCTCTGGAAACACCATATATTTT,CASSGAGGPLSSGNTIYF
TRBV19,.,few,TRBJ1-5,TGTGCCAGTAGTATCCAGCAGGGCGGTTATAGCAATCAGCCCCAGCATTTT,CASSIQQGGYSNQPQHF
TRBV11-3,.,few,TRBJ1-2,TGTGCCAGCAGCTTCCAGGGCGTAGTGGGCTACACCTTC,CASSFQGVVGYTF
TRBV9,.,.,TRBJ2-2,TGTGCCAGCAGCGTAGCTAGGCAGACCGGGGAGCTGTTTTTT,CASSVARQTGELFF
TRBV5-8,.,.,TRBJ1-1,TGTGCCAGCAGCTTGGAGGTGGGCCGGGGCACTGAAGCTTTCTTT,CASSLEVGRGTEAFF
TRBV9,TRBD1,.,TRBJ1-1,TGTGCCAGCAGCGAACAGGGGACTGACACTGAAGCTTTCTTT,CASSEQGTDTEAFF
TRBV19,.,.,TRBJ1-5,TGTGCCAGTAGTATAGTCCACAGGGATCTTAGCAATCAGCCCCAGCATTTT,CASSIVHRDLSNQPQHF
TRBV29-1,TRBD1,once,TRBJ1-1,TGCAGCCATTCCAGGGGGATCGGCACTGAAGCTTTCTTT,CSHSRGIGTEAFF
TRBV11-1,TRBD1,.,TRBJ1-2,TGTGCCAGCAGGGGACAGGCTTCCTATGGCTACACCTTC,CASRGQASYGYTF
TRBV9,TRBD1,.,TRBJ2-1,TGTGCCAGCAGCTCATTAGGGGGCCTCCCCTACAATGAGCAGTTCTTC,CASSSLGGLPYNEQFF
TRBV2,TRBD2,.,TRBJ2-1,TGTGCCAGCAGTGATTTTCTAGCGGGAGTAGATGAGCAGTTCTTC,CASSDFLAGVDEQFF
TRBV27,TRBD1,.,TRBJ2-7,TGTGCCAGCAGAATCCGGACAGGGGGATACGAGCAGTACTTC,CASRIRTGGYEQYF
TRBV4-2,.,.,TRBJ1-5,TGTGCCAGCAGCCAAGAGGCCAGGGGAGTTGAGAATCAGCCCCAGCATTTT,CASSQEARGVENQPQHF
TRBV10-3,TRBD1,.,TRBJ2-7,TGTGCCATCAGCCCCGGGACAGGGGACTACGAGCAGTACTTC,CAISPGTGDYEQYF
TRBV30,.,.,TRBJ1-5,TGTGCCTGGAGTGGCGCCATGGGCTCGGGCAATCAGCCCCAGCATTTT,CAWSGAMGSGNQPQHF
TRBV1,.,.,TRBJ2-2,TGCACCAGCAGCCAAGAGGACGGGGTCCCCGGGGAGCTGTTTTTT,CTSSQEDGVPGELFF
TRBV6-5,TRBD2,.,TRBJ2-7,TGTGCCAGCAGTTACTCCGGACTAGCGGGAGTTGTGGAGCAGTACTTC,CASSYSGLAGVVEQYF